Each of the 25 T cell receptor beta chains below was sequenced from the same sample in a study of blood T cell repertoires in COVID-19. Sequenced by immunoSEQ multiplex PCR; TCRdb stores in-frame clones only, minus some. Of some 250,000 clones detected, 70% to 90% appear once; the ten largest clones hold 1.5% to 2%. Sequencing used PBMCs or T cells enriched from blood (not recorded which). These TCRs come from a woman aged 45-65 years who had recovered from COVID-19.

The rearrangement links TRBV7-9 to TRBJ2-5, with D maybe TRBD1 (5 bases). CDR1 and CDR2 (germline): SEHNR, FQNEAQ (reference sequence). The CDR3 is 14 amino acids. V lost 2 bases, J lost 4 bases, and 11 bases lay in between. The CDR3 is CASSLSQGRETQYF. As DNA, the CDR3 is TGTGCCAGCAGCTTAAGCCAGGGTAGAGAGACCCAGTACTTC.

The chain is built from TRBV29-1 and TRBJ1-5, with a weak D call TRBD1 (6 bases). V was pared by 4 bases and J by 2 bases, with 9 bases between. The CDR3 consists of 13 residues. Germline CDR1 SQVTM, CDR2 ANQGSEA. CDR3 sequence reads: CSVAGEGNQPQHF. The CDR3, as DNA: TGCAGCGTTGCAGGGGAAGGCAATCAGCCCCAGCATTTT.

The V call is TRBV19, the J call TRBJ2-3; D perhaps matches TRBD1 (6 bases). This CDR3 is built from 14 residues. Germline values: CDR1 LNHDA, CDR2 SQIVND (reference sequence). V gave up 8 bases and J gave up 8 bases, with 20 bases separating them. This CDR3 is CASGRTAKFSTQYF. The CDR3 DNA reads TGTGCCAGTGGACGGACAGCCAAATTTAGTACGCAGTATTTT.

CDR3 coding DNA: TGTGCCAGCAGCCCTACCCCCGGAGCGGGGAAACCGGGGGAGCTGTTTTTT. It translates to CASSPTPGAGKPGELFF. The rearrangement links TRBV6-2 or TRBV6-3 to TRBJ2-2; TRBD2 matches 7 bases. This CDR3 has 17 residues. CDR1 is MNHEY and CDR2 is SVGEGT in the germline V gene. Trimming cost V 6 bases and J 8 bases; bases outside gene matches: 18.

The rearrangement joins TRBV5-1 to TRBJ2-5; 9 bases are shared with TRBD2. Trimming cost V 0 bases and J 5 bases; bases outside gene matches: 8. Per germline, CDR1 SGHRS and CDR2 YFSETQ. The CDR3 covers 16 residues. CDR3 sequence: CASSLAGVAGAETQYF. CDR3 DNA: TGCGCCAGCAGCTTGGCCGGGGTAGCGGGGGCCGAGACCCAGTACTTC.

This clone was seen just once. This chain connects TRBV27 to TRBJ1-2, with 7 bases aligning to TRBD1. V trimming: 3 bases; J trimming: 6 bases; junction bases outside the gene matches: 16. Germline V CDR1 and CDR2: MNHEY, SMNVEV (reference sequence). The CDR3 consists of 17 residues. CDR3 DNA sequence: TGTGCCAGCAGTTTCTTTACGAGTACAGGGGACGGGGATGGCTACACCTTC. Protein product: CASSFFTSTGDGDGYTF.

V is TRBV4-2 and J is TRBJ1-1; the D is unclear. V dropped 1 base and J dropped 0 bases, with 15 bases sitting between them. The CDR3 has 17 residues. Germline CDR1 and CDR2: LGHNA and YNFKEQ. This CDR3 is CASSQGSRSKVNTEAFF. CDR3 DNA sequence: TGTGCCAGCAGCCAAGGGAGCCGTTCGAAAGTGAACACTGAAGCTTTCTTT.

The V call is TRBV5-1, the J call TRBJ2-7, with 9 nucleotides matching TRBD2. This CDR3 has 15 residues. Germline trimming cut 1 base from V and 6 bases from J; bases unmatched to any gene: 8. The germline V gene encodes CDR1 SGHRS and CDR2 YFSETQ. CDR3 sequence: CASSLFAGGPSEQYF. As DNA, the CDR3 is TGCGCCAGCAGCTTGTTCGCGGGAGGGCCGAGCGAGCAGTACTTC. The whole variable domain, remainder taken from reference TRBV5-1 and TRBJ2-7, is KAGVTQTPRYLIKTRGQQVTLSCSPISGHRSVSWYQQTPGQGLQFLFEYFSETQRNKGNFPGRFSGRQFSNSRSEMNVSTLELGDSALYLCASSLFAGGPSEQYFGPGTRLTVT.

The chain has TRBV2 and TRBJ2-1; 10 bases are shared with TRBD2. This CDR3 has 14 amino acids. Germline V CDR1 and CDR2: SNHLY, FYNNEI. The ends lost 2 bases at V and 12 bases at J; junction bases unmatched: 7. The CDR3 here is CASSERTSGGGQFF. As DNA, the CDR3 is TGTGCCAGCAGTGAAAGGACTAGCGGAGGTGGGCAGTTCTTC. Full variable domain (remainder filled in from reference TRBV2 and TRBJ2-1): EPEVTQTPSHQVTQMGQEVILRCVPISNHLYFYWYRQILGQKVEFLVSFYNNEISEKSEIFDDQFSVERPDGSNFTLKIRSTKLEDSAMYFCASSERTSGGGQFFGPGTRLTVL.

The rearrangement links TRBV5-1 to TRBJ2-7, with 11 bases matching TRBD2. The CDR3 consists of 16 residues. The germline CDR1 and CDR2 sequences are SGHRS and YFSETQ. Unmatched junction bases numbered 8, after V lost 4 bases and J lost 2 bases. The DNA for the CDR3 is TGCGCCAGCAGCAGGGACCCGACTAGCGGGGCCTACGAGCAGTACTTC. It codes for CASSRDPTSGAYEQYF. Full variable domain (missing parts from reference TRBV5-1 and TRBJ2-7): KAGVTQTPRYLIKTRGQQVTLSCSPISGHRSVSWYQQTPGQGLQFLFEYFSETQRNKGNFPGRFSGRQFSNSRSEMNVSTLELGDSALYLCASSRDPTSGAYEQYFGPGTRLTVT.

V gene TRBV5-1 combines with J gene TRBJ1-3; a possible D gene is TRBD1 (5 bases). Trimming removed 4 bases from V and 1 base from J, with 15 bases in between. This CDR3 has 16 residues. Germline CDR1 reads SGHRS; CDR2 reads YFSETQ. As DNA, the CDR3 is TGCGCCAGCAGCCCGACGCATGGGGCTTCTGGAAACACCATATATTTT. Translation: CASSPTHGASGNTIYF.

This chain joins TRBV5-1 and TRBJ1-5; D is undetermined. Germline CDR1 and CDR2: SGHRS and YFSETQ. Trimming shortened V by 4 bases and J by 9 bases, and 14 bases separated the two germline ends. There are 13 residues in the CDR3. This CDR3 reads CASSVDGIPPQHF. The CDR3 DNA reads TGCGCCAGCAGCGTGGACGGGATCCCGCCCCAGCATTTT.

The J gene is TRBJ2-1, the V gene TRBV28, with D unclear. CDR3 size: 14 residues. Germline CDR1 is MDHEN and CDR2 is SYDVKM. With 2 bases removed from V and 2 bases from J, the gap between germline ends came to 7 bases. The CDR3 reads CASSLRLTYNEQFF. CDR3 in DNA: TGTGCCAGCAGTTTACGCCTAACCTACAATGAGCAGTTCTTC.

This clone was observed a few times. V and J are TRBV21-1 and TRBJ1-6. TRBV21-1 is termed a pseudogene. The CDR3 consists of 16 residues. The CDR3 DNA is TGTGCCAGCAGCAAAATGGAGACGGCGGGGAATTCAGCCCTCCACTTT. It encodes CASSKMETAGNSALHF.

The V gene is TRBV5-1, the J gene TRBJ2-7; 9 nucleotides line up with TRBD1. Germline CDR1 SGHRS, CDR2 YFSETQ. The J segment lost 7 bases and the V segment lost 4 bases, leaving 9 bases of the junction unmatched. CDR3 length: 14 amino acids. The CDR3 here is CASSPGQGVWEQYF. Written as DNA, the CDR3 is TGCGCCAGCAGCCCGGGACAGGGCGTTTGGGAGCAGTACTTC.

In nucleotides, the CDR3 is TGTGCCAGCAGCTCTCGGACACCGAGCTCTGGAAACACCATATATTTT. Protein product: CASSSRTPSSGNTIYF. The chain employs TRBV3-1 (or the pseudogene TRBV3-2) and TRBJ1-3; possibly TRBD1 for D (5 bases). The germline V gene has CDR1 LGHDT and CDR2 YNNKEL (reference sequence). CDR3 length: 16 amino acids. The V gene lost 5 bases and the J gene lost 0 bases, with 14 bases spanning the gap.

J is TRBJ2-3 and V is TRBV5-1, with 7 positions matching TRBD2. This CDR3 has 15 amino acids. With V trimmed by 3 bases and J by 5 bases, 9 bases remained unmatched. The germline V gene encodes CDR1 SGHRS and CDR2 YFSETQ. The CDR3 sequence: CASSSLAGARDTQYF. For the CDR3, the DNA is TGCGCCAGCAGCTCCCTGGCGGGAGCCAGAGATACGCAGTATTTT.

In regard to this clone: The junction differs from germline at one of its ends, possibly a read error. The chain couples TRBV2 to TRBJ2-3; 7 positions agree with TRBD2. The germline V gene encodes CDR1 SNHLY and CDR2 FYNNEI. This CDR3 is 13 amino acids long. CDR3 coding DNA: TGTGCCAGCAGTGAAGCGCTTCTTCCCATGACTAGCTTT. Translating it yields CASSEALLPMTSF.

This chain links TRBV28 with TRBJ1-5; TRBD1 matches 10 bases. This CDR3 comprises 14 residues. Germline-derived CDR1 and CDR2 are MDHEN and SYDVKM. V lost 8 bases, J lost 4 bases, and 5 bases stayed unmatched. The CDR3 region is CASLWTGGNQPQHF. The CDR3 bases are TGTGCCAGCCTCTGGACAGGGGGGAATCAGCCCCAGCATTTT.

The chain is built from TRBV27 and TRBJ1-3; tentative D call: TRBD1 (5 bases). CDR1 is MNHEY and CDR2 is SMNVEV in the germline V gene (reference sequence). The germline V and J ends were trimmed by 3 bases and 4 bases, with 7 bases remaining between them. The CDR3 has 13 amino acids. The CDR3 DNA sequence: TGTGCCAGCAGTTTCACAGGAGGAAACACCATATATTTT. Its protein product is CASSFTGGNTIYF.

The chain is built from TRBV18 and TRBJ1-3, with D hard to call. Germline CDR1 is KGHSH and CDR2 is LQKENI. CDR3 length: 16 amino acids. Trimming pared 3 bases from V and 0 bases from J, leaving 12 bases between. Here the CDR3 DNA reads TGTGCCAGCTCACCCCTGACATCGAGCTCTGGAAACACCATATATTTT. Protein sequence: CASSPLTSSSGNTIYF.

The V and J genes are TRBV3-1 (or the pseudogene TRBV3-2) and TRBJ1-1, with D unresolved. Trimming removed 6 bases from V and 6 bases from J, with 8 bases in between. Germline CDR1 and CDR2: LGHDT and YNNKEL (reference sequence). The CDR3 has 11 residues. The CDR3 is CASSHSSEAFF. CDR3 in DNA: TGTGCCAGCAGTCATAGTTCTGAAGCTTTCTTT.

The V call is TRBV27, the J call TRBJ2-7, with 11 bases matching TRBD1. The CDR3 length is 14 residues. Unmatched junction bases numbered 2, after V lost 5 bases and J lost 2 bases. Germline V gene sequence: CDR1 MNHEY, CDR2 SMNVEV (reference sequence). The CDR3 DNA reads TGTGCCAGCAGTCGGACAGGGGGCGCCTACGAGCAGTACTTC. Its protein is CASSRTGGAYEQYF.

The chain couples TRBV7-2 to TRBJ1-1, with TRBD1 matching 8 bases. Germline lookup yields CDR1 SGHTA and CDR2 FQGNSA. J gave up 4 bases and V 3 bases, and 10 bases lay outside the gene matches. This CDR3 contains 16 residues. The CDR3 DNA reads TGTGCCAGCAGCTTCGGTTGGGGACAGGAGACCACTGAAGCTTTCTTT. Translation gives CASSFGWGQETTEAFF.

CDR3 sequence (DNA): TGTGCCAGCAGTGGGGGCCTTGAGACCCAGTACTTC. Protein product: CASSGGLETQYF. This rearrangement joins TRBV28 to TRBJ2-5; tentative D call: TRBD1 (6 bases). The V gene's germline CDR1 is MDHEN and CDR2 SYDVKM. Trimming shortened V by 5 bases and J by 5 bases, and 9 bases separated the two germline ends. The CDR3 extends over 12 amino acids.